The 11 T cell receptor beta chains below were found in one sample sequenced in a study of human T cells and chemical hapten exposure. The time point was: healthy volunteer bleed at 2 weeks. The template was total RNA from unfractionated whole blood. Each CDR3 protein gets one entry after TCRdb re-called the RACE reads with MiXCR. The sample has 28,000 or so distinct CDR3 sequences, about 7.2% seen once. The sample was whole blood. Source of these receptors: a human donor in good health. Some clones in this sample may be carry-over from other donors' samples.

This clonotype was detected ten times or more. The CDR3 protein is CASSQDLTGSRTQYF. CDR3 sequence (DNA): TGTGCCAGCAGCCAAGATTTAACGGGTTCCAGGACGCAGTATTTT. The V call is TRBV3-1, the J call TRBJ2-3, with D hard to call. V lost 0 bases and J lost 9, with 16 bases in between. This CDR3 is 15 amino acids long. Germline V gene data show CDR1 as LGHDT and CDR2 as YNNKEL (reference sequence).

This clonotype was seen repeatedly, ten times or more. V usage is TRBV25-1 and J usage is TRBJ2-1, with 10 bases identical to TRBD2. The V segment lost 6 bases and the J segment 9 bases; nucleotides outside the gene matches: 8. The V gene's germline CDR1 is MGHDK and CDR2 SYGVNS. The CDR3 has 14 amino acids. The CDR3 DNA is TGTGCCAGCAGGGAAGCGGGAGGGCCTGGTGAGCAGTTCTTC. Protein: CASREAGGPGEQFF.

This clonotype is labeled as medium-sized (0.01 to 0.1%). The chain has TRBV9 and TRBJ1-5; 7 bases line up with TRBD1. Germline V lookup: CDR1 SGDLS, CDR2 YYNGEE. The CDR3 is 15 amino acids. Trimming removed 4 bases from V and 3 bases from J; junction bases left unmatched: 7. The CDR3 protein is CASSLTGDDNQPQHF. CDR3 DNA sequence: TGTGCCAGCAGCCTTACAGGGGACGACAATCAGCCCCAGCATTTT.

This clonotype was seen many times. J is TRBJ2-7 and V is TRBV2; D is perhaps TRBD2 (6 bases). The CDR3 runs to 17 residues. The germline V and J ends were trimmed by 4 bases and 3 bases, with 22 bases remaining between them. CDR1 SNHLY and CDR2 FYNNEI come from the germline V gene. Written as DNA, the CDR3 is TGTGCCAGCAGTGCCACCGGGACTCCGAGGGACTTCTACGAGCAGTACTTC. It yields the protein CASSATGTPRDFYEQYF.

The chain combines TRBV6-5 with TRBJ2-3, with 9 bases lining up with TRBD2. The germline V gene encodes CDR1 MNHEY and CDR2 SVGAGI. V gave up 8 bases and J gave up 4 bases; unmatched junction bases: 13. The CDR3 is 16 amino acids. The CDR3 loop is CASSGQRGAGPDTQYF. As DNA, the CDR3 is TGTGCCAGCTCGGGGCAGCGGGGGGCTGGCCCAGATACGCAGTATTTT.

This clonotype has at least ten counts. This chain connects TRBV12-3 or TRBV12-4 to TRBJ2-1; 7 bases fit TRBD1. The trim removed 6 bases at V and 8 bases at J, leaving 7 bases unmatched. There are 13 residues in the CDR3. The CDR3 sequence is CASRLRQGYEQFF. The CDR3 DNA reads as TGTGCCAGCAGACTGCGACAGGGCTATGAGCAGTTCTTC.

This clonotype has at least ten counts. V is TRBV24-1 and J is TRBJ1-5; the match to TRBD1 covers 7 bases. The CDR3 spans 14 residues. CDR1 KGHDR and CDR2 SFDVKD come from the germline V gene. V shed 9 bases, J shed 1 base, and the junction held 5 bases outside the gene matches. The CDR3: CATHPGQSNQPQHF. For the CDR3, the DNA is TGTGCCACCCACCCGGGACAGAGCAATCAGCCCCAGCATTTT.

The chain carries TRBV4-3 and TRBJ2-6; possibly TRBD1 for D (5 bases). The CDR3 runs to 18 residues. The germline V gene has CDR1 LGHNA and CDR2 YSLEER. Trimming removed 0 bases from V and 4 bases from J, with 16 bases in between. The CDR3 DNA reads TGCGCCAGCAGCCAAGATTGGGGCGGAGCCCGCGGGGCCAACGTCCTGACTTTC. Protein: CASSQDWGGARGANVLTF.

Many counts were recorded for this clonotype. The chain uses TRBV7-2 and TRBJ1-2, with TRBD1 identical over 9 bases. Losses at the gene ends were 5 bases for V and 8 bases for J; bases not matched to a gene: 15. The CDR3 has 16 amino acids. Per germline, CDR1 SGHTA and CDR2 FQGNSA. In DNA form, the CDR3 reads TGTGCCAGCAGCCTCACAGGGGGCCGGCCGTCCGGCGGCTACACCTTC. This gives the protein CASSLTGGRPSGGYTF.

The CDR3 DNA follows: TGTGCCAGCAGCTTAATGACACCTCCTCTCACAGATACGCAGTATTTT. Protein sequence: CASSLMTPPLTDTQYF. The rearrangement uses TRBV7-2 and TRBJ2-3; D gene unclear. V was pared by 2 bases and J by 2 bases, with 14 bases between. This CDR3 is 16 amino acids long. Germline CDR1 and CDR2: SGHTA and FQGNSA. Full variable domain (missing parts from reference TRBV7-2 and TRBJ2-3): GAGVSQSPSNKVTEKGKDVELRCDPISGHTALYWYRQSLGQGLEFLIYFQGNSAPDKSGLPSDRFSAERTGGSVSTLTIQRTQQEDSAVYLCASSLMTPPLTDTQYFGPGTRLTVL.

The sample holds a few counts of this clonotype. The V gene is TRBV2, the J gene TRBJ1-1; TRBD1 aligns across 7 bases. V dropped 8 bases and J dropped 4; count of bases not matched to a gene: 10. Germline loops: CDR1 SNHLY, CDR2 FYNNEI. This CDR3 region has 14 residues. CDR3 residues: CASSRDSQCTEAFF. CDR3 in DNA: TGTGCCAGCTCCCGGGACAGTCAATGCACTGAAGCTTTCTTT.